This T cell receptor (beta chain) was documented in a study of T cells after yellow fever vaccination. The overall study: Low-cell-number fractions were prepared with SMART-Seq v4 Ultra Low Input.

This clonotype was detected a few times. What it binds is not known. Study-wide results and caveats: After the booster, 96% of CD4 and around nine tenths of CD8 primary-response clones were re-detected.

5'RACE template switching produced TCR cDNA carrying a universal primer site and UMIs. TCRdb used MiXCR to reprocess the 5' RACE reads, holding one entry per CDR3 protein. Of hundreds of thousands of distinct CDR3 sequences detected, around 6.5% appear once; the ten largest clones hold over 14%. This receptor was obtained from a man aged 30 to 39 who received the YFV17D yellow fever vaccine. Sequenced here: PBMCs, sampled 5 days after the yellow fever booster vaccination.

CDR3 region: CASSPRRQDSYNEQFF. The CDR3 DNA is TGTGCCAGCAGCCCACGGCGACAGGACTCCTACAATGAGCAGTTCTTC. This chain connects TRBV6-1 to TRBJ2-1; a weak D match, TRBD1 (6 bases). The germline V and J ends were trimmed by 6 bases and 0 bases, with 15 bases remaining between them. There are 16 residues in the CDR3. CDR1 is MNHNS, CDR2 SASEGT, per germline.